These T cell receptor beta chains were read from a single sample in a study of cytomegalovirus exposure and HLA in healthy donors. Some clones are missing from TCRdb's copy, which holds only in-frame ones; the method was immunoSEQ multiplex PCR. The table includes under 55,000 clones, approximately 70% detected once. Sequenced sample: PBMCs. Receptors originate from a man between 18 and 35 years old in good health and CMV-seronegative. Each CDR3 is given with its conserved first and last residue. A D gene is named only where the DNA matches it firmly. Part of the rows lack a size; the others show once, few, many or a class for expanded clones.

j_call clone_size cdr3_length v_call d_call cdr3_nt cdr3_aa
TRBJ1-4 few 11 TRBV5-6 - TGTGCCAGCAGCGGCTTACTTGGACAGACTTTT CASSGLLGQTF
TRBJ2-7 - 13 TRBV6-5 TRBD1 TGTGCCAGCAGTTCGGACAGGGCCTACGAGCAGTACTTC CASSSDRAYEQYF
TRBJ1-1 - 14 TRBV29-1 TRBD1 TGCAGCGCTCAGGGACAGCTAATGAACACTGAAGCTTTCTTT CSAQGQLMNTEAFF
TRBJ1-5 - 12 TRBV30 - TGTGCCTGGAGTGGGGAGGGTCAGCCCCAGCATTTT CAWSGEGQPQHF
TRBJ2-7 - 12 TRBV2 - TGTGCCAGCAGGACAGAAAACTACGAGCAGTACTTC CASRTENYEQYF
TRBJ1-5 - 12 TRBV6-5 - TGTGCCAGCAGGCAGGGAAGCCAGCCCCAGCATTTT CASRQGSQPQHF
TRBJ2-5 - 12 TRBV7-6 - TGTGCCAGCAGCTTAGCGCGGGAGACCCAGTACTTC CASSLARETQYF
TRBJ1-1 - 12 TRBV27 - TGTGCCAGCCCTCGTTGGAACACTGAAGCTTTCTTT CASPRWNTEAFF
TRBJ2-6 few 14 TRBV6-6 - TGTGCCAGCAGATCAGGGGCTGGGGCCAACGTCCTGACTTTC CASRSGAGANVLTF
TRBJ2-7 - 14 TRBV15 - TGTGCCACCAGCAGAGATTCAGGGAACTACGAGCAGTACTTC CATSRDSGNYEQYF
TRBJ2-5 - 15 TRBV11-2 TRBD2 TGTGCCAGCAGCTTAGCGGGACTAGCCCCCGAGACCCAGTACTTC CASSLAGLAPETQYF
TRBJ2-3 - 21 TRBV9 TRBD2 TGTGCCAGCAGCCCGGAGGGGGGACTAGCGGGAGTGGGGGGCCCCACAGATACGCAGTATTTT CASSPEGGLAGVGGPTDTQYF
TRBJ1-4 few 15 TRBV5-4 TRBD1 TGTGCCAGCAGCCCGGCCGGGACAGTAAATGAAAAACTGTTTTTT CASSPAGTVNEKLFF
TRBJ1-1 - 14 TRBV25-1 - TGTGCCGGCAGTGAGGGCAGGGATTTGACTGAAGCTTTCTTT CAGSEGRDLTEAFF
TRBJ2-1 - 16 TRBV15 TRBD2 TGTGCCACCAGGACTAGCGGGAGGAGCTCCTACAATGAGCAGTTCTTC CATRTSGRSSYNEQFF
TRBJ2-7 - 13 TRBV5-1 TRBD2 TGCGCCAGCAGCTGGAGCGGGAGTGGTGAGCAGTACTTC CASSWSGSGEQYF
TRBJ1-2 - 13 TRBV29-1 - TGCAGCGTTGTTCCACTTGGGCTCTATGGCTACACCTTC CSVVPLGLYGYTF
TRBJ2-7 few 18 TRBV4-1 TRBD2 TGCGCCAGCAGCCAAGATGGAACTCGAGCGGGGCCATTCTACGAGCAGTACTTC CASSQDGTRAGPFYEQYF
TRBJ2-7 - 14 TRBV10-2 TRBD2 TGCGCCAGCAGGGAAGCGGGGAATCCCTACGAGCAGTACTTC CASREAGNPYEQYF
TRBJ2-4 - 16 TRBV25-1 - TGTGCCAGCAGTCCTCACCCAACAGAGGGCAAAAACATTCAGTACTTC CASSPHPTEGKNIQYF
TRBJ1-5 - 17 TRBV4-2 - TGTGCCAGCAACCAAGAGTTCGGAGGTGGGTACGATCAGCCCCAGCATTTT CASNQEFGGGYDQPQHF
TRBJ2-1 once 10 TRBV29-1 - TGCAGCGTTGGAGGCCCTGGGCAGTTCTTC CSVGGPGQFF
TRBJ2-7 - 13 TRBV7-8 - TGTGCCAGCACCCCAAGGGGCGCTTACGAGCAGTACTTC CASTPRGAYEQYF
TRBJ2-2 - 13 TRBV2 - TGTGCCAGCAGTGTGCGGGACGCCGGGGAGCTGTTTTTT CASSVRDAGELFF
TRBJ2-7 - 14 TRBV7-6 - TGTGCCAGCAGCTTAGGTGCAGGGTCCGGCGAGCAGTACTTC CASSLGAGSGEQYF
TRBJ1-1 - 16 TRBV6-5 - TGTGCCAGCAGTTACTTATCAGGGCAGGGCAACACTGAAGCTTTCTTT CASSYLSGQGNTEAFF
TRBJ2-5 - 14 TRBV6-5 - TGTGCCAGCAGTCTACAGGCGACACAAGAGACCCAGTACTTC CASSLQATQETQYF
TRBJ1-3 - 14 TRBV6-1 - TGTGCCAGCAGCCGCGGGACTACTGGAAACACCATATATTTT CASSRGTTGNTIYF
TRBJ1-2 - 11 TRBV7-2 - TGTGCCAGCAGCCCCACGGTTGGCTACACCTTC CASSPTVGYTF
TRBJ2-1 few 18 TRBV11-2 TRBD2 TGTGCCAGCAGCTTAAGGATAGCGGGAGATCGTCCGGTCAATGAGCAGTTCTTC CASSLRIAGDRPVNEQFF
TRBJ2-3 - 15 TRBV29-1 TRBD1 TGCAGCGTTGAGCGGACAGGCGGGAGCACAGATACGCAGTATTTT CSVERTGGSTDTQYF
TRBJ1-2 - 12 TRBV6-5 TRBD1 TGTGCCAGCACCAAGGGGGCAGATGGCTACACCTTC CASTKGADGYTF
TRBJ1-2 few 13 TRBV11-2 TRBD1 TGTGCCAGCAGCTTAGGACAGGGTAGTGGCTACACCTTC CASSLGQGSGYTF